The 27 T cell receptor beta chains below all came from one sample that was sequenced in a study of T cell repertoires in ileal Crohn's disease. Only in-frame clones appear in the TCRdb table, and some are missing; sequencing was by immunoSEQ multiplex PCR. The sample gives some 28,000 clones, around 80% of which show up once; around 5.4% is in the top ten. The sequencing input was ileal tissue. These receptors all stem from an adult with Crohn's disease.

The chain uses TRBV18 and TRBJ2-7; 15 bases are a match to TRBD2. V shed 3 bases, J shed 0 bases, and the junction held 6 bases outside the gene matches. The CDR3 loop spans 18 amino acids. Germline loops: CDR1 KGHSH, CDR2 LQKENI. The DNA of the CDR3 is TGTGCCAGCTCACCTCCGGGACTAGCGGGGGGATCCTCCTACGAGCAGTACTTC. Translating it yields CASSPPGLAGGSSYEQYF.

In this sample, this clone turned up once. The chain couples TRBV4-3 to TRBJ1-2; D is undetermined. Germline CDR1 is LGHNA and CDR2 is YSLEER. Between the trimmed V and J ends, which lost 0 bases and 3 bases, there was a span of 14 bases. The CDR3 covers 16 residues. The CDR3 DNA reads as TGCGCCAGCAGCCAAGATTACCCAGGCAGGTACTATGGCTACACCTTC. The encoded protein is CASSQDYPGRYYGYTF.

This clone was seen a single time. CDR3 DNA: TGTGCCAGCAGCGTAGTGGACATAAATTCACCCCTCCACTTT. This encodes CASSVVDINSPLHF. This chain links TRBV9 with TRBJ1-6; D perhaps matches TRBD1 (5 bases). Germline CDR1 is SGDLS and CDR2 is YYNGEE. V shed 0 bases and J shed 7 bases, with 8 bases lying between them. This CDR3 region has 14 residues.

The chain combines TRBV5-4 with TRBJ1-3, with TRBD1 as a possible D gene (5 bases). The V end lost 0 bases, the J end lost 3 bases, and 10 bases lay between the germline ends. The CDR3 has 15 residues. CDR1 is SGHNT, CDR2 YYREEE, per germline (reference sequence). CDR3 sequence (DNA): TGTGCCAGCAGCTTGGGGCGGGACTTTGGAAACACCATATATTTT. It yields the protein CASSLGRDFGNTIYF.

The V gene is TRBV2, the J gene TRBJ1-1; D might be TRBD1 (5 bases). Per the germline V gene, CDR1 is SNHLY and CDR2 is FYNNEI. Trimming removed 3 bases at V and 8 bases at J, with 13 bases between. The CDR3 loop spans 13 amino acids. In DNA form, the CDR3 reads TGTGCCAGCAGTGAGTTTGAGACAGCAGAAGCTTTCTTT. It translates to CASSEFETAEAFF.

This clone was observed a handful of times. J is TRBJ1-1 and V is TRBV5-6; D remains unclear. Germline CDR1 SGHDT, CDR2 YYEEEE. With 5 bases removed from V and 3 bases from J, the gap between germline ends came to 11 bases. The CDR3 totals 13 residues. CDR3 sequence reads: CASRGVSDTEAFF. The CDR3 region has the DNA TGTGCCAGCAGGGGAGTGTCGGACACTGAAGCTTTCTTT.

The rearrangement links TRBV4-3 to TRBJ1-5, with a weak D call TRBD1 (6 bases). Trimming took off 3 bases at V and 0 bases at J, with 15 bases between the two ends. The CDR3 totals 17 residues. Germline V lookup: CDR1 LGHNA, CDR2 YSLEER. CDR3 DNA: TGCGCCAGCAGCCAGGACGGGTGGACAGATAGCAATCAGCCCCAGCATTTT. It encodes CASSQDGWTDSNQPQHF.

The chain combines TRBV6-6 with TRBJ1-2; possibly TRBD1 for D (5 bases). The CDR3 has 15 amino acids. CDR1 MNHNY and CDR2 SVGAGI come from the germline V gene (reference sequence). V lost 2 bases, J lost 0 bases, and 10 bases lay in between. CDR3 amino acids: CASSYPTVANYGYTF. CDR3 coding DNA: TGTGCCAGCAGTTACCCGACAGTAGCTAACTATGGCTACACCTTC.

This sequence joins TRBV28 and TRBJ1-1; no clear D gene. Trimming pared 3 bases from V and 2 bases from J, leaving 13 bases between. Germline lookup yields CDR1 MDHEN and CDR2 SYDVKM. CDR3 size: 15 residues. Here the CDR3 reads CASSFSTRVNTEAFF. The CDR3 DNA reads TGTGCCAGCAGTTTTTCAACCCGGGTAAACACTGAAGCTTTCTTT.

The chain is built from TRBV6-4 and TRBJ1-1, with a possible D match to TRBD1 (6 bases). Germline assignment: CDR1 MRHNA and CDR2 SNTAGT. V lost 8 bases to trimming and J lost 10 bases, with 20 bases between them. This CDR3 has 13 amino acids. CDR3 loop: CASRRNRDSLAFF. CDR3 nucleotides: TGTGCCAGCCGACGTAACAGGGATTCTTTAGCTTTCTTT.

The chain employs TRBV7-2 and TRBJ2-2; D might be TRBD1 (6 bases). The CDR3 contains 15 residues. Germline CDR1 is SGHTA and CDR2 is FQGNSA. V dropped 3 bases and J dropped 6 bases, with 14 bases sitting between them. CDR3 protein: CASSLTKGVPGELFF. CDR3 in DNA: TGTGCCAGCAGCTTGACAAAGGGGGTACCCGGGGAGCTGTTTTTT.

The gene calls are TRBV6-4 and TRBJ2-2; perhaps TRBD1 as D (5 bases). CDR3 length: 15 amino acids. V lost 2 bases and J 2 bases, leaving 9 bases between the germline ends. Per the germline V gene, CDR1 is MRHNA and CDR2 is SNTAGT. The CDR3 region has the DNA TGTGCCAGCAGTGACAGGGGTAGCAACACCGGGGAGCTGTTTTTT. It yields the protein CASSDRGSNTGELFF.

The genes are TRBV6-1 and TRBJ2-7; TRBD1 agrees at 8 bases. CDR3 length equals 14 residues. Germline CDR1 reads MNHNS; CDR2 reads SASEGT. J was trimmed by 2 bases and V by 6 bases; bases with no gene match: 6. CDR3 sequence: CASSLLTGAYEQYF. The CDR3 DNA reads TGTGCCAGCAGCCTTCTGACAGGGGCCTACGAGCAGTACTTC.

The chain uses TRBV15 and TRBJ1-1; the D is unclear. The CDR3 extends over 13 amino acids. Per germline, CDR1 LNHNV and CDR2 YYDKDF (reference sequence). V gave up 5 bases and J gave up 1 base, with 8 bases separating them. Here the CDR3 DNA reads TGTGCCACCAGCGGTGCGAGGAACACTGAAGCTTTCTTT. Protein product: CATSGARNTEAFF.

The chain is built from TRBV7-2 and TRBJ1-6; possibly TRBD1 for D (5 bases). CDR1 and CDR2 from the germline V gene are SGHTA and FQGNSA. The V end was cut by 0 bases, the J end by 3 bases, with 6 bases between. The CDR3 contains 15 residues. Here the CDR3 reads CASSLADSYNSPLHF. In DNA, the CDR3 is TGTGCCAGCAGCTTAGCTGACAGCTATAATTCACCCCTCCACTTT.

This sequence joins TRBV5-4 and TRBJ2-2, with D possibly being TRBD2 (6 bases). Germline V CDR1 and CDR2: SGHNT, YYREEE (reference sequence). The CDR3 spans 14 residues. V was clipped by 3 bases and J by 4 bases, with 10 bases between them. The CDR3 nucleotides read TGTGCCAGCAGCTCGGGACTCGCCACCGGGGAGCTGTTTTTT. Translated, it gives CASSSGLATGELFF.

In DNA form, the CDR3 reads TGTGCCAGCAGCTTGCTCGGGGTTGGGCAAGAGACCCAGTACTTC. As protein: CASSLLGVGQETQYF. The chain uses TRBV5-6 and TRBJ2-5; a possible D gene is TRBD2 (5 bases). This CDR3 contains 15 residues. Trimming stripped 1 base from V and 2 bases from J, with 12 bases between. From germline, CDR1 is SGHDT and CDR2 YYEEEE.

The chain joins TRBV5-1 to TRBJ2-3; 9 bases are a match to TRBD2. The CDR3 runs 14 residues. Germline V gene data show CDR1 as SGHRS and CDR2 as YFSETQ. Trimming at V came to 6 bases and at J to 4 bases, leaving 6 bases not matched to a gene. CDR3 nucleotide sequence: TGCGCCAGCACGGCGGGGGGGCAAGCAGATACGCAGTATTTT. Encoded protein: CASTAGGQADTQYF.

This chain links TRBV7-2 with TRBJ1-2, with D uncertain. The CDR3 totals 14 residues. Germline CDR1 reads SGHTA; CDR2 reads FQGNSA. Trimming removed 2 bases from V and 4 bases from J, with 11 bases in between. The DNA of the CDR3 is TGTGCCAGCAGCTTAATGGAGGTCAGCTATGGCTACACCTTC. This sequence encodes CASSLMEVSYGYTF.

This chain connects TRBV6-1 to TRBJ2-1; 10 positions agree with TRBD2. J gave up 7 bases and V 2 bases, and 11 bases lay outside the gene matches. The CDR3 spans 17 residues. Germline loops: CDR1 MNHNS, CDR2 SASEGT. The CDR3 DNA reads TGTGCCAGCAGTGAAATCGGCCTAGCGGGGGCGAGGAATGAGCAGTTCTTC. Amino acid sequence: CASSEIGLAGARNEQFF.

This clone came up a few times. The chain couples TRBV7-8 to TRBJ1-1, with a tentative D call TRBD1 (6 bases). Trimming took off 5 bases at V and 7 bases at J, with 17 bases between the two ends. The CDR3 consists of 14 residues. CDR1 SGHVS and CDR2 FQNEAQ come from the germline V gene. The CDR3 coding sequence is TGTGCCAGCAGCGCAGCAGGGGCTCGAGGTGAAGCTTTCTTT. This gives the protein CASSAAGARGEAFF. Drawing the rest from reference TRBV7-8 and TRBJ1-1, the complete variable domain is GAGVSQSPRYKVAKRGQDVALRCDPISGHVSLFWYQQALGQGPEFLTYFQNEAQLDKSGLPSDRFFAERPEGSVSTLKIQRTQQEDSAVYLCASSAAGARGEAFFGQGTRLTVV.

The chain links TRBV4-3 to TRBJ2-5; 8 bases align to TRBD2. Germline V gives CDR1 LGHNA, CDR2 YSLEER. The CDR3 is made up of 16 amino acids. J was trimmed by 5 bases and V by 0 bases; bases with no gene match: 8. CDR3 residues: CASSQDRVSGAETQYF. CDR3 in DNA: TGCGCCAGCAGCCAAGATCGGGTTAGCGGGGCGGAGACCCAGTACTTC.

The chain uses TRBV10-3 and TRBJ1-2; D is perhaps TRBD1 (6 bases). From germline, CDR1 is ENHRY and CDR2 SYGVKD. The CDR3 runs 12 residues. The CDR3 sequence: CASGQGNYGYTF. In DNA form, the CDR3 reads TGTGCATCGGGGCAGGGGAACTATGGCTACACCTTC.

The sample holds one count of this clone. The chain joins TRBV18 to TRBJ2-5, with D tentatively TRBD1 (5 bases). CDR1 is KGHSH and CDR2 is LQKENI in the germline V gene. This CDR3 has 14 amino acids. Trimming left V 7 bases short and J 7 bases short, with 19 bases between. The CDR3 loop reads CASLWRDSPRTQYF. As DNA, the CDR3 is TGTGCCAGCTTGTGGCGCGACAGTCCCAGGACCCAGTACTTC. Complete variable domain (other parts from reference TRBV18 and TRBJ2-5): NAGVMQNPRHLVRRRGQEARLRCSPMKGHSHVYWYRQLPEEGLKFMVYLQKENIIDESGMPKERFSAEFPKEGPSILRIQQVVRGDSAAYFCASLWRDSPRTQYFGPGTRLLVL.

The chain joins TRBV18 to TRBJ2-3; TRBD2 agrees at 8 bases. This CDR3 is 13 amino acids long. CDR1 and CDR2 (germline): KGHSH, LQKENI. Trimming removed 3 bases from V and 6 bases from J; junction bases left unmatched: 2. CDR3 DNA: TGTGCCAGCTCACCGCCGGGGGGGGATACGCAGTATTTT. Its protein is CASSPPGGDTQYF.

The chain has TRBV30 and TRBJ1-6; 8 nucleotides line up with TRBD1. The CDR3 loop spans 15 amino acids. Germline CDR1 GTSNPN, CDR2 SVGIG (reference sequence). V dropped 3 bases and J dropped 10; count of bases not matched to a gene: 11. The CDR3 DNA reads as TGTGCCTGGAGGGCACCGACAGGGGTAGGGTCACCCCTCCACTTT. Amino acid sequence: CAWRAPTGVGSPLHF. Complete variable domain (other parts from reference TRBV30 and TRBJ1-6): SQTIHQWPATLVQPVGSPLSLECTVEGTSNPNLYWYRQAAGRGLQLLFYSVGIGQISSEVPQNLSASRPQDRQFILSSKKLLLSDSGFYLCAWRAPTGVGSPLHFGNGTRLTVT.

V is TRBV5-6 and J is TRBJ1-3; 10 bases are a match to TRBD1. The germline gives CDR1 SGHDT, CDR2 YYEEEE. J gave up 7 bases and V 6 bases, and 1 base lay outside the gene matches. CDR3 length equals 12 residues. CDR3 bases: TGTGCCAGCACGGACAGGGGGAACACCATATATTTT. Translated, it gives CASTDRGNTIYF.